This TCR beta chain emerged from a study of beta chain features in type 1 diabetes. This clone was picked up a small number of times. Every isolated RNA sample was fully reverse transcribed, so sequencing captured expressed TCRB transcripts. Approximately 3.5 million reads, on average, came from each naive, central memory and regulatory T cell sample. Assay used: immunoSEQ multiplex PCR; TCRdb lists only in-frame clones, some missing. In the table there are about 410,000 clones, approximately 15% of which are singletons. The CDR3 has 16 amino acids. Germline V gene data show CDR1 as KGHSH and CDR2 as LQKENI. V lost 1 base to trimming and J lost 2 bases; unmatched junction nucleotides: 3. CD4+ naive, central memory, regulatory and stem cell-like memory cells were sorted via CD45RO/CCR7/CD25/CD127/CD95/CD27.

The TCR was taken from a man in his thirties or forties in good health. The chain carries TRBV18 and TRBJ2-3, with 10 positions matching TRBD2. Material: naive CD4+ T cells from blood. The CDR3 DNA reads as TGTGCCAGCTCACCACTAGCGGGAGGATTCACAGATACGCAGTATTTT. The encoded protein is CASSPLAGGFTDTQYF.